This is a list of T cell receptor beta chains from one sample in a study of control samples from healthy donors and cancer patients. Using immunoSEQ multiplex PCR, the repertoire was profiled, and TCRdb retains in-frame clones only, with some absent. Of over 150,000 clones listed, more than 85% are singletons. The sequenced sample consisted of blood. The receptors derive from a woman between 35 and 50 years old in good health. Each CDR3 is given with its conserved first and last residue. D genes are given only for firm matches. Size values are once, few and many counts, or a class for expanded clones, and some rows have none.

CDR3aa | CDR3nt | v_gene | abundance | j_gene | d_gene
CASSYSDSPLHF | TGTGCCAGCAGTTACTCTGATTCACCCCTCCACTTT | TRBV6-5 | once | TRBJ1-6 | .
CASSPGQGYGYTF | TGTGCCAGCAGCCCGGGACAGGGCTATGGCTACACCTTC | TRBV4-2 | . | TRBJ1-2 | TRBD1
CASSPTGTGGSYEQYF | TGTGCCAGCAGCCCAACCGGGACAGGGGGTTCCTACGAGCAGTACTTC | TRBV7-8 | . | TRBJ2-7 | TRBD1
CASSPASLAGYSGANVLTF | TGTGCCAGCTCACCAGCTTCTCTAGCGGGATACTCTGGGGCCAACGTCCTGACTTTC | TRBV18 | once | TRBJ2-6 | TRBD2
CASSAFTSSGNTIYF | TGTGCCAGCAGTGCTTTTACTAGCTCTGGAAACACCATATATTTT | TRBV25-1 | . | TRBJ1-3 | .
CASSKENSTYEQYF | TGTGCCAGCAGCAAAGAGAACAGCACCTACGAGCAGTACTTC | TRBV21-1 | once | TRBJ2-7 | .
CASSLISGANVLTF | TGTGCCAGCAGTCTAATCTCTGGGGCCAACGTCCTGACTTTC | TRBV6-5 | . | TRBJ2-6 | .
CASRPGTDTQYF | TGCGCCAGCAGACCGGGTACCGATACGCAGTATTTT | TRBV5-1 | . | TRBJ2-3 | .
CASSVDRGGEKLFF | TGTGCCAGCAGCGTGGACAGGGGAGGGGAAAAACTGTTTTTT | TRBV7-9 | . | TRBJ1-4 | TRBD1
CASSSLARTEAFF | TGTGCCAGCAGTTCGTTGGCAAGAACTGAAGCTTTCTTT | TRBV12-3/TRBV12-4 | once | TRBJ1-1 | .
CASSLVSGEETQYF | TGCGCCAGCAGCTTGGTATCGGGGGAAGAGACCCAGTACTTC | TRBV5-1 | . | TRBJ2-5 | .
CASSLNTF | TGTGCCAGCAGTTTAAACACCTTC | TRBV12-3/TRBV12-4 | . | TRBJ1-2 | .
CASSPVLGEAFF | TGTGCCAGCAGCCCGGTGCTAGGTGAAGCTTTCTTT | TRBV6-5 | . | TRBJ1-1 | .
CASSGGPPLSETQYF | TGTGCCAGCAGTGGAGGGCCACCCTTGAGCGAGACCCAGTACTTC | TRBV11-2 | . | TRBJ2-5 | .
CASSLVWTDYNSPLHF | TGTGCCAGCAGTTTAGTCTGGACAGATTATAATTCACCCCTCCACTTT | TRBV6-5 | . | TRBJ1-6 | .
CASSNHGGEQFF | TGTGCCAGCAGCAATCACGGCGGAGAGCAGTTCTTC | TRBV7-2 | . | TRBJ2-1 | .
CASSPGDGGARDTQYF | TGTGCCAGTAGTCCGGGCGACGGGGGGGCCAGGGATACGCAGTATTTT | TRBV19 | . | TRBJ2-3 | TRBD2
CASSSSPGELFF | TGTGCCAGCAGCTCGTCGCCCGGGGAGCTGTTTTTT | TRBV11-3 | . | TRBJ2-2 | .
CASSLNQGNIQYF | TGTGCCAGCAGTTTAAACCAGGGAAACATTCAGTACTTC | TRBV27 | once | TRBJ2-4 | .
CASSSRNTIYF | TGTGCCAGCAGTTCCCGAAACACCATATATTTT | TRBV6-5 | . | TRBJ1-3 | .
CASTPPGTGRASEQYF | TGTGCCAGTACCCCTCCTGGGACAGGGAGGGCGTCCGAGCAGTACTTC | TRBV19 | . | TRBJ2-7 | TRBD1
CASSQISTDSEAFF | TGTGCCAGCAGCCAAATTAGCACCGACAGTGAAGCTTTCTTT | TRBV3-1/TRBV3-2 | . | TRBJ1-1 | .
CASSVRDRVGNTIYF | TGCGCCAGCAGCGTCCGGGACAGGGTAGGAAACACCATATATTTT | TRBV4-1 | . | TRBJ1-3 | TRBD1
CASSWDRDLTEEQYF | TGTGCCAGCAGTTGGGACAGGGACCTTACGGAAGAGCAGTACTTC | TRBV27 | . | TRBJ2-7 | TRBD1
CASSLQGGNSPLHF | TGTGCCAGCAGCCTGCAGGGGGGTAATTCACCCCTCCACTTT | TRBV3-1/TRBV3-2 | . | TRBJ1-6 | TRBD1
CASSQSDTNTGELFF | TGTGCCAGCAGCCAGTCAGACACGAACACCGGGGAGCTGTTTTTT | TRBV7-9 | once | TRBJ2-2 | .
CASSWGSPDEQFF | TGTGCCAGCAGTTGGGGGTCGCCGGATGAGCAGTTCTTC | TRBV9 | . | TRBJ2-1 | .
CASTLRGNTEAFF | TGTGCCAGCACCCTACGGGGTAACACTGAAGCTTTCTTT | TRBV6-5 | . | TRBJ1-1 | .
CAISELAGAEAFF | TGTGCCATCAGTGAGTTGGCAGGGGCTGAAGCTTTCTTT | TRBV10-3 | . | TRBJ1-1 | .
CASSPGSGHYNEQFF | TGTGCCAGCTCACCAGGCTCAGGGCACTACAATGAGCAGTTCTTC | TRBV18 | . | TRBJ2-1 | .
CASSLGRWEQFF | TGTGCCAGCAGCTTGGGGCGCTGGGAGCAGTTCTTC | TRBV11-2 | . | TRBJ2-1 | .